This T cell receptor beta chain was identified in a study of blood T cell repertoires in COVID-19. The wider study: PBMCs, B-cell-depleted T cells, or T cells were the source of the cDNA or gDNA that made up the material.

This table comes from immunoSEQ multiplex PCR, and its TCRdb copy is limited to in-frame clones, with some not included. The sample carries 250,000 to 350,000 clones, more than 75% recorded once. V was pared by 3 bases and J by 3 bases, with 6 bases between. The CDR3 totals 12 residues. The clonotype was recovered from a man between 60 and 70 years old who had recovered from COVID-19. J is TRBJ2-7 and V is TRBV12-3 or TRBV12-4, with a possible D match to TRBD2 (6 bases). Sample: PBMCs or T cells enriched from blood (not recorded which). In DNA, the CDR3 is TGTGCCAGCAGTTTGCGGGGCTACGAGCAGTACTTC. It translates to CASSLRGYEQYF.